Presented here are 26 T cell receptor beta chains from one specimen sequenced in a study of T-cell memory formation after mild COVID-19. TCRdb called the 5' RACE reads again in MiXCR, with one record for every CDR3 protein. The repertoire holds around 190,000 distinct CDR3 sequences, with approximately 18% as singletons. The sequenced material came from PBMCs or a T cell subset sorted from them (not recorded which). Receptors originate from a man aged 18 to 29 who had mild COVID-19 (a few samples of this study predate the infection). Cell type and time point are not known.

This clonotype was seen only a few times. The V gene is TRBV29-1, the J gene TRBJ2-6; no reliable D call. Per germline, CDR1 SQVTM and CDR2 ANQGSEA. Trimming took off 1 base at V and 3 bases at J, with 7 bases between the two ends. The CDR3 spans 14 residues. The CDR3 nucleotides are TGCAGCGTTGAAGGGGCGGATGGGGCCAACGTCCTGACTTTC. Protein product: CSVEGADGANVLTF.

The table lists this clonotype with a few counts. The genes are TRBV5-1 and TRBJ2-5, with 8 bases lining up with TRBD1. This CDR3 spans 15 amino acids. V was clipped by 3 bases and J by 1 base; unmatched bases: 5. Per the germline V gene, CDR1 is SGHRS and CDR2 is YFSETQ. For the CDR3, the DNA is TGCGCCAGCAGCTGGGGGACAGGTCCCCAAGAGACCCAGTACTTC. Amino acids: CASSWGTGPQETQYF.

The rearrangement joins TRBV4-1 to TRBJ1-2; 7 bases are a match to TRBD1. The CDR3 covers 18 residues. From germline, CDR1 is MGHRA and CDR2 YSYEKL. V shed 0 bases, J shed 0 bases, and the junction held 10 bases outside the gene matches. The CDR3 spells CASSQDQGGRGPNYGYTF. The CDR3 nucleotides read TGCGCCAGCAGCCAAGATCAGGGGGGGCGTGGTCCTAACTATGGCTACACCTTC.

There are a few counts of this clonotype. The chain uses TRBV14 and TRBJ2-3; 7 nucleotides line up with TRBD2. Unmatched junction bases numbered 4, after V lost 8 bases and J lost 8 bases. This CDR3 region has 11 residues. CDR1 is SGHDN and CDR2 is FVKESK in the germline V gene. In nucleotides, the CDR3 is TGTGCCAGCGGGCCTAGCGGTACGCAGTATTTT. Its translation is CASGPSGTQYF.

This chain joins TRBV7-6 and TRBJ1-1, with 8 bases aligning to TRBD1. With V trimmed by 7 bases and J by 4 bases, 11 bases remained unmatched. From germline, CDR1 is SGHVS and CDR2 FNYEAQ. The CDR3 sequence is 15 residues long. CDR3 sequence: CASTFPTGGFTEAFF. In DNA, the CDR3 is TGTGCCAGCACCTTTCCCACAGGGGGGTTCACTGAAGCTTTCTTT.

The rearrangement links TRBV7-2 to TRBJ2-5; 7 nucleotides match TRBD2. V was pared by 5 bases and J by 1 base, with 4 bases of the junction left unmatched. The germline V gene encodes CDR1 SGHTA and CDR2 FQGNSA. This CDR3 contains 14 residues. This CDR3 is CASSPSGSQETQYF. CDR3 DNA: TGTGCCAGCAGCCCTAGCGGATCCCAAGAGACCCAGTACTTC.

The rearrangement links TRBV6-5 to TRBJ2-1; 8 bases are a match to TRBD2. The CDR3 sequence is 14 residues long. The J segment lost 8 bases and the V segment lost 3 bases, leaving 6 bases of the junction unmatched. Germline CDR1 is MNHEY and CDR2 is SVGAGI. The CDR3 DNA reads TGTGCCAGCAGTTATCCGGGGGGGATGCATGAGCAGTTCTTC. Translating gives CASSYPGGMHEQFF.

This clonotype came up once. The V gene is TRBV12-3 or TRBV12-4, the J gene TRBJ2-5; 8 bases are a match to TRBD1. The CDR3 spans 13 residues. V lost 8 bases, J lost 5 bases, and 7 bases stayed unmatched. The CDR3 region is CASLRGLGETQYF. For the CDR3, the DNA is TGTGCCAGCCTCAGGGGGCTCGGGGAGACCCAGTACTTC.

The chain links TRBV4-2 to TRBJ2-3, with D possibly being TRBD1 or TRBD2 (5 bases each). This CDR3 has 15 amino acids. The germline gives CDR1 LGHNA, CDR2 YNFKEQ. V gave up 3 bases and J gave up 4 bases, with 14 bases separating them. Here the CDR3 reads CASSQAPGRPDTQYF. The CDR3 nucleotides are TGTGCCAGCAGCCAGGCCCCGGGGCGCCCAGATACGCAGTATTTT.

The gene calls are TRBV5-1 and TRBJ1-1; D remains ambiguous. V lost 7 bases and J lost 0, with 16 bases in between. This CDR3 region has 15 residues. In germline, CDR1 is SGHRS, CDR2 YFSETQ. The CDR3 sequence: CASSPGGRMNTEAFF. The CDR3 nucleotides are TGCGCCAGCTCCCCCGGTGGGAGGATGAACACTGAAGCTTTCTTT.

The chain joins TRBV5-1 to TRBJ1-2, with TRBD1 as a possible D gene (5 bases). The CDR3 length is 13 residues. The V gene lost 0 bases and the J gene lost 8 bases, with 11 bases spanning the gap. Germline CDR1 reads SGHRS; CDR2 reads YFSETQ. The CDR3 DNA reads TGCGCCAGCAGCTTGGAACAAGGGGACGGCTACACCTTC. Its protein is CASSLEQGDGYTF.

This clonotype has at least ten counts. The rearrangement joins TRBV4-1 to TRBJ1-2, with 8 bases identical to TRBD1. V shed 6 bases and J 4 bases; nucleotides not matched to a gene: 19. Germline lookup yields CDR1 MGHRA and CDR2 YSYEKL. The CDR3 has 18 residues. The DNA of the CDR3 is TGCGCCAGCAGGGCAGGAGTCTGGGACAGGTTCTCGAGCTATGGCTACACCTTC. Protein sequence: CASRAGVWDRFSSYGYTF.

This clonotype was observed a few times. The chain recombines TRBV7-2 with TRBJ2-7; 9 bases map to TRBD1. CDR1 and CDR2 from the germline V gene are SGHTA and FQGNSA. The ends lost 1 base at V and 3 bases at J; junction bases unmatched: 4. This CDR3 comprises 15 residues. The CDR3 region is CASSLGTGDLYEQYF. As DNA, the CDR3 is TGTGCCAGCAGCTTAGGGACAGGGGACCTCTACGAGCAGTACTTC.

The V gene is TRBV5-1, the J gene TRBJ1-1; possibly TRBD1 for D (6 bases). In germline, CDR1 is SGHRS, CDR2 YFSETQ. Trimming removed 8 bases from V and 2 bases from J, with 13 bases in between. The CDR3 is 13 amino acids. CDR3 protein: CASRTEGNTEAFF. CDR3 sequence (DNA): TGCGCCAGTAGGACAGAAGGCAACACTGAAGCTTTCTTT.

V and J are TRBV28 and TRBJ1-6; no reliable D call. This CDR3 has 13 residues. The V end was cut by 4 bases, the J end by 6 bases, with 7 bases between. From germline, CDR1 is MDHEN and CDR2 SYDVKM. CDR3 amino acids: CASSSQVNSPLHF. The CDR3 region has the DNA TGTGCCAGCAGTTCCCAGGTTAATTCACCCCTCCACTTT.

The gene calls are TRBV29-1 and TRBJ2-4; D is unresolved. Trimming took 4 bases from V and 0 from J, leaving 7 bases between them. CDR1 is SQVTM, CDR2 ANQGSEA, per germline. The CDR3 sequence is 13 residues long. In DNA form, the CDR3 reads TGCAGCGTTGGAGATGTAGCCAAAAACATTCAGTACTTC. As protein: CSVGDVAKNIQYF.

This clonotype has a count of ten or more. V and J are TRBV7-2 and TRBJ1-5; D is uncertain. From germline, CDR1 is SGHTA and CDR2 FQGNSA. V was trimmed by 5 bases and J by 4 bases, leaving 9 bases between them. The length of the CDR3 is 13 residues. The CDR3 nucleotides are TGTGCCAGCAGCCCGGGCTCGAATCAGCCCCAGCATTTT. It is translated as CASSPGSNQPQHF.

V is TRBV7-9 and J is TRBJ1-1; D is perhaps TRBD1 (6 bases). Germline lookup yields CDR1 SEHNR and CDR2 FQNEAQ (reference sequence). The V end was cut by 10 bases, the J end by 0 bases, with 9 bases between. The CDR3 totals 12 residues. CDR3 sequence reads: CAIQGMNTEAFF. CDR3 bases: TGTGCCATCCAGGGGATGAACACTGAAGCTTTCTTT.

This clonotype was detected ten times or more. The chain couples TRBV5-1 to TRBJ2-7, with TRBD2 matching over 11 bases. The CDR3 spans 15 residues. The V gene end was trimmed by 3 bases and the J gene end by 2 bases; junction bases not matched to a gene: 4. The germline V gene encodes CDR1 SGHRS and CDR2 YFSETQ. The CDR3 sequence is CASSSGTSGAYEQYV. The CDR3 DNA reads as TGCGCCAGCAGCTCCGGGACTAGCGGAGCCTACGAGCAGTACGTC.

This clonotype was found a few times. V gene TRBV7-3 combines with J gene TRBJ1-2; 8 positions match TRBD1. Germline CDR1 is SGHTA and CDR2 is FQGTGA. Trimming took 5 bases from V and 2 from J; bases not matched to a gene: 4. The CDR3 loop spans 14 amino acids. This CDR3 is CASSPGQENYGYTF. CDR3 coding DNA: TGTGCCAGCAGCCCGGGACAGGAGAACTATGGCTACACCTTC.

As for this clonotype: Relative to the germline gene, one junction end is altered; a read error may explain this. This chain connects TRBV2 to TRBJ2-5, with D possibly matching TRBD1 (6 bases). The germline gives CDR1 SNHLY, CDR2 FYNNEI. The CDR3 consists of 12 residues. Here the CDR3 DNA reads TGTGCCGGCAGGACAGACCAAGAGACCCAGTACTTC. The encoded protein is CAGRTDQETQYF.

The V gene is TRBV12-5, the J gene TRBJ1-5; D is unclear. V lost 0 bases and J lost 2, with 14 bases in between. This CDR3 is 17 amino acids long. Per germline, CDR1 LGHNT and CDR2 FRNRAP. CDR3 DNA: TGTGCTAGTGGTTTGGTACTAGGGCGGGTTGGCAATCAGCCCCAGCATTTT. Its protein is CASGLVLGRVGNQPQHF.

This clonotype was seen only a few times. This chain connects TRBV20-1 to TRBJ2-5; 7 bases are a match to TRBD2. Germline V lookup: CDR1 DFQATT, CDR2 SNEGSKA (reference sequence). The CDR3 runs 16 residues. V was clipped by 5 bases and J by 1 base; unmatched bases: 13. CDR3 nucleotide sequence: TGCAGTGCTCGTAGACTAGCCCGTCCTCTCCAAGAGACCCAGTACTTC. Its protein is CSARRLARPLQETQYF.

V gene TRBV4-3 combines with J gene TRBJ2-5; no clear D. Between the trimmed V and J ends, which lost 2 bases and 5 bases, there was a span of 12 bases. The germline V gene encodes CDR1 LGHNA and CDR2 YSLEER. The CDR3 is 14 amino acids. The DNA for the CDR3 is TGCGCCAGCAGCCAATCCATTACGGTCGAGACCCAGTACTTC. Translation: CASSQSITVETQYF.

In DNA form, the CDR3 reads TGTGCCAGCAGCTTTATCAGGGACACTGAAGCTTTCTTT. Translated: CASSFIRDTEAFF. The genes are TRBV7-8 and TRBJ1-1; possibly TRBD1 for D (5 bases). The CDR3 length is 13 residues. V was pared by 3 bases and J by 3 bases, with 8 bases between. Germline CDR1 reads SGHVS; CDR2 reads FQNEAQ.

Ten or more counts support this clonotype. CDR3 sequence (DNA): TGTGCCAGCAGCTTAGTCGGGGAAACCGGGGAGCTGTTTTTT. This codes for CASSLVGETGELFF. V gene TRBV7-6 combines with J gene TRBJ2-2, with D possibly TRBD2 on 5 matching bases. Germline assignment: CDR1 SGHVS and CDR2 FNYEAQ. The length of the CDR3 is 14 residues. Trimming stripped 1 base from V and 5 bases from J, with 8 bases between.